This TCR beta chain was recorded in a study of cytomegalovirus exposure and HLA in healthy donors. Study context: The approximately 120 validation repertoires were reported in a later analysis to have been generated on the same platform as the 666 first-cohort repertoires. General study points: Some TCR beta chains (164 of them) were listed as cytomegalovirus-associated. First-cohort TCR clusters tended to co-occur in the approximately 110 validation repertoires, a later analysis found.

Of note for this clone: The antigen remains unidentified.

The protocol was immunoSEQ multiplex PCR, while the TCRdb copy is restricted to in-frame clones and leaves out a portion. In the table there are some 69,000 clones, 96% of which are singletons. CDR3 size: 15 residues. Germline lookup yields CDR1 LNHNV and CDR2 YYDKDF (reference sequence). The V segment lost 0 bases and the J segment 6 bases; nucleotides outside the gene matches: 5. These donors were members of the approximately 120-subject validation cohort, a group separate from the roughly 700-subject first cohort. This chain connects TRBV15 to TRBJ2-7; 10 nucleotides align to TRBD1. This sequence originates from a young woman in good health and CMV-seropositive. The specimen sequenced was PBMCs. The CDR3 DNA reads TGTGCCACCAGCAGAGATCTAAGGACAGGGGGCGAGCAGTACTTC. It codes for CATSRDLRTGGEQYF.